The present T cell receptor beta chain was sequenced within a study of Ad26.COV2.S vaccination and SARS-CoV-2 variants. Treatment specified: roughly 19 received Ad26.COV2.S at low or high dose, single or two shots; roughly five received placebo; per-sample allocation not given. Day 63 after the first injection of vaccine or placebo was the sampling time. From germline, CDR1 is MDHEN and CDR2 SYDVKM. This CDR3 is 12 amino acids long. V lost 5 bases and J 1 base, leaving 6 bases between the germline ends. The assay was immunoSEQ multiplex PCR, and TCRdb's table has in-frame clones only and misses some. The sample contains 350,000 to 450,000 clones, over 80% of which appear only once.

This chain joins TRBV28 and TRBJ2-7; D gene uncertain. Sequencing used peripheral blood, obtained in a trial of Ad26.COV2.S vaccine versus placebo. This receptor was identified in a person aged 18-65 years who received the Ad26.COV2.S COVID-19 vaccine or a placebo. The CDR3 spells CASSRVSYEQYF. DNA of the CDR3: TGTGCCAGCAGTCGAGTATCCTACGAGCAGTACTTC.